This record looks at one T cell receptor (beta chain) sequence and its context. With 0 bases removed from V and 2 bases from J, the gap between germline ends came to 6 bases. CDR1 is MNHNY, CDR2 SVGAGI, per germline (reference sequence). This CDR3 region has 14 residues. This entry comes from a study of control samples from healthy donors and cancer patients. Using immunoSEQ multiplex PCR, the repertoire was profiled, and TCRdb retains in-frame clones only, with some absent. The data contain 150,000 to 180,000 clones, around 96% of them singletons. V gene TRBV6-6 combines with J gene TRBJ2-3; no firm D call. Sequenced material: blood. The receptor was derived from a man aged 40-49 years in good health. CDR3 nucleotide sequence: TGTGCCAGCAGTTACTCCCAGAACACAGATACGCAGTATTTT. Encoded protein: CASSYSQNTDTQYF.